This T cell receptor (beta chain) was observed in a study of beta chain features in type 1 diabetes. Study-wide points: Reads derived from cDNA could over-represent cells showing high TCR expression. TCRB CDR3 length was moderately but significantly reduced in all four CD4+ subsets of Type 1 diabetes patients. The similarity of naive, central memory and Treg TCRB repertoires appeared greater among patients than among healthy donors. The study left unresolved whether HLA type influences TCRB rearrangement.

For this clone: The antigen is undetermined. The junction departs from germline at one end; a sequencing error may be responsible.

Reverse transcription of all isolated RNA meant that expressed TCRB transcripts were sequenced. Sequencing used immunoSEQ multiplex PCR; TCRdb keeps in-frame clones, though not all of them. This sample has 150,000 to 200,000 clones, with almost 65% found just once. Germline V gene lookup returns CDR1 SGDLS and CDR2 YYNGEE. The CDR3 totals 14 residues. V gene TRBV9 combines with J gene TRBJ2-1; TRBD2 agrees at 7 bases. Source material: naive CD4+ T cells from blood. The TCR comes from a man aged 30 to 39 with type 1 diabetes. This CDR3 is CASSVVGDYDEQFF. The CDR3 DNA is TGTGCCAGCAGCGTAGTTGGGGACTACGATGAGCAGTTCTTC.